These 25 T cell receptor beta chains originate from one sample sequenced in a study of blood T cell repertoires in COVID-19. Assay used: immunoSEQ multiplex PCR; TCRdb lists only in-frame clones, some missing. The sample consists of a few hundred thousand clones, 80% to 90% of them appearing once. The specimen was peripheral blood. These receptor sequences come from a man over 45 with active or convalescent COVID-19.

The V and J genes are TRBV28 and TRBJ1-5; D is possibly TRBD1 (6 bases). Germline V gene lookup returns CDR1 MDHEN and CDR2 SYDVKM. CDR3 length: 15 residues. V shed 4 bases and J shed 5 bases, with 15 bases lying between them. CDR3 sequence: CASSYSDREYQPQHF. The DNA of the CDR3 is TGTGCCAGCAGTTACTCGGACAGAGAGTATCAGCCCCAGCATTTT.

The V and J genes are TRBV10-1 and TRBJ2-7, with 8 positions matching TRBD2. The CDR3 covers 16 residues. Germline V gives CDR1 WNHNN, CDR2 SYGVQD (reference sequence). The ends lost 8 bases at V and 5 bases at J; junction bases unmatched: 17. In DNA form, the CDR3 reads TGCGCCAGCCCCCCGGTATGCATCGGGAGGGCCAACGAGCAGTACTTC. This translates into CASPPVCIGRANEQYF.

DNA for the CDR3: TGTGCCAGTAGTATCCGCCACCAGGGCTACACCTTC. It encodes CASSIRHQGYTF. V gene TRBV19 combines with J gene TRBJ1-2; D call uncertain. In germline, CDR1 is LNHDA, CDR2 SQIVND (reference sequence). The germline V and J ends were trimmed by 3 bases and 8 bases, with 10 bases remaining between them. This CDR3 comprises 12 residues.

This clone was counted only a few times. The CDR3 loop reads CASSFDKTLGSYEQYF. CDR3 DNA: TGTGCCAGCAGCTTTGATAAGACCTTGGGGAGCTACGAGCAGTACTTC. The chain joins TRBV7-8 to TRBJ2-7, with D possibly TRBD2 on 5 matching bases. Looked up from germline, CDR1 is SGHVS and CDR2 is FQNEAQ. This CDR3 comprises 16 residues. The germline V and J ends were trimmed by 3 bases and 3 bases, with 18 bases remaining between them.

The chain is built from TRBV3-1 (or the pseudogene TRBV3-2) and TRBJ1-6; no definite D call. Trimming left V 1 base short and J 9 bases short, with 10 bases between. This CDR3 spans 14 amino acids. Per germline, CDR1 LGHDT and CDR2 YNNKEL (reference sequence). In nucleotides, the CDR3 is TGTGCCAGCAGCCAAGTCCACAGTTCTTCACCCCTCCACTTT. It translates to CASSQVHSSSPLHF.

The chain recombines TRBV7-3 with TRBJ2-2, with 9 bases matching TRBD2. This CDR3 has 15 amino acids. In germline, CDR1 is SGHTA, CDR2 FQGTGA. J lost 8 bases, V lost 1 base, and 5 bases had no gene match. The CDR3 DNA reads as TGTGCCAGCAGCTTAAGCCTAGCGGGGAGTGGGGAGCTGTTTTTT. Translated: CASSLSLAGSGELFF.

The chain carries TRBV3-1 (or the pseudogene TRBV3-2) and TRBJ1-6; 7 bases line up with TRBD1. V lost 0 bases to trimming and J lost 3 bases; unmatched junction nucleotides: 8. This CDR3 has 18 amino acids. Germline CDR1 is LGHDT and CDR2 is YNNKEL (reference sequence). CDR3 loop: CASSQDFGQADYNSPLHF. DNA for the CDR3: TGTGCCAGCAGCCAAGATTTCGGACAGGCAGACTATAATTCACCCCTCCACTTT.

The chain links TRBV18 to TRBJ1-2; no clear D. V was cut by 3 bases and J by 14 bases, with 16 bases left in between. CDR3 size: 12 residues. Germline CDR1 and CDR2: KGHSH and LQKENI. CDR3 DNA: TGTGCCAGCTCACCCTTAACGGCCGGCGGTACCTTC. It is translated as CASSPLTAGGTF.

The genes are TRBV6-2 or TRBV6-3 and TRBJ1-5, with D maybe TRBD1 (6 bases). CDR3 length: 14 residues. The germline CDR1 and CDR2 sequences are MNHEY and SVGEGT. V gave up 7 bases and J gave up 8 bases, with 18 bases separating them. The CDR3: CASTPRGDGEPQHF. The CDR3 nucleotides are TGTGCCAGCACCCCCAGGGGTGACGGGGAGCCCCAGCATTTT.

The table lists this clone with a few counts. Other DNA variants within this sample encode the same CDR3. This chain links TRBV2 with TRBJ1-5; D unresolved. The CDR3 has 13 residues. The V and J ends lost 5 bases and 2 bases respectively, with 7 bases between them. Germline CDR1 and CDR2: SNHLY and FYNNEI. CDR3 loop: CASSLQGNQPQHF. DNA of the CDR3: TGTGCCAGCAGTCTGCAGGGCAATCAGCCCCAGCATTTT.

The genes are TRBV7-2 and TRBJ2-5; D not certain. Germline assignment: CDR1 SGHTA and CDR2 FQGNSA. The CDR3 consists of 14 residues. V lost 1 base to trimming and J lost 1 base, with 7 bases between them. CDR3 sequence reads: CASSLGGSQETQYF. The CDR3 coding sequence is TGTGCCAGCAGCTTAGGTGGCAGCCAAGAGACCCAGTACTTC.

This clone was counted once. Other DNA sequences within the sample encode an identical CDR3. The V gene is TRBV30, the J gene TRBJ1-2; 7 nucleotides match TRBD1. Germline V gives CDR1 GTSNPN, CDR2 SVGIG (reference sequence). CDR3 size: 12 residues. J lost 5 bases, V lost 0 bases, and 0 bases had no gene match. CDR3 DNA: TGTGCCTGGAGTGTGACAGGGTATGGCTACACCTTC. Its translation is CAWSVTGYGYTF. The full variable domain, its missing parts supplied by reference TRBV30 and TRBJ1-2, is SQTIHQWPATLVQPVGSPLSLECTVEGTSNPNLYWYRQAAGRGLQLLFYSVGIGQISSEVPQNLSASRPQDRQFILSSKKLLLSDSGFYLCAWSVTGYGYTFGSGTRLTVV.

The chain's CDR3 is CASSDSNGLAGEETQYF. The CDR3 coding sequence is TGTGCCAGCAGTGACTCGAATGGACTAGCGGGGGAAGAGACCCAGTACTTC. The chain has TRBV6-4 and TRBJ2-5; 13 bases match TRBD2. In germline, CDR1 is MRHNA, CDR2 SNTAGT. Unmatched junction bases numbered 4, after V lost 0 bases and J lost 3 bases. The CDR3 spans 17 residues.

V and J are TRBV7-9 and TRBJ1-1; the D gene is possibly TRBD1 (5 bases). V shed 4 bases and J shed 2 bases, with 26 bases lying between them. This CDR3 is built from 19 residues. CDR1 is SEHNR, CDR2 FQNEAQ, per germline (reference sequence). CDR3 DNA sequence: TGTGCCAGCAGCTCAGCGTGGAATTGGGGGGAACCACCTAACACTGAAGCTTTCTTT. It yields the protein CASSSAWNWGEPPNTEAFF. The full variable domain, rest sourced from reference TRBV7-9 and TRBJ1-1, is DTGVSQNPRHKITKRGQNVTFRCDPISEHNRLYWYRQTLGQGPEFLTYFQNEAQLEKSRLLSDRFSAERPKGSFSTLEIQRTEQGDSAMYLCASSSAWNWGEPPNTEAFFGQGTRLTVV.

This chain connects TRBV3-1 (or the pseudogene TRBV3-2) to TRBJ1-1; 7 bases map to TRBD1. There are 15 residues in the CDR3. The V gene's germline CDR1 is LGHDT and CDR2 YNNKEL (reference sequence). The ends lost 1 base at V and 1 base at J; junction bases unmatched: 3. CDR3 coding DNA: TGTGCCAGCAGCCAAGCCGGGACAGCGAACACTGAAGCTTTCTTT. Translated, it gives CASSQAGTANTEAFF.

The rearrangement links TRBV4-2 to TRBJ1-4, with TRBD1 matching over 7 bases. The CDR3 spans 15 residues. V gave up 1 base and J gave up 8 bases; unmatched junction bases: 7. Germline V lookup: CDR1 LGHNA, CDR2 YNFKEQ. This CDR3 is CASSQVGQGGEKLFF. The CDR3, as DNA: TGTGCCAGCAGCCAAGTGGGGCAGGGGGGAGAAAAACTGTTTTTT.

V gene TRBV5-5 combines with J gene TRBJ2-5, with D unclear. This CDR3 comprises 13 residues. The V and J ends lost 0 bases and 8 bases respectively, with 11 bases between them. In germline, CDR1 is SGHKS, CDR2 YYEKEE (reference sequence). The CDR3: CASSLAGDRTQYF. CDR3 DNA sequence: TGTGCCAGCAGCTTGGCAGGCGACCGTACCCAGTACTTC.

This clone has just a few counts. The chain joins TRBV29-1 to TRBJ2-1; the D is unclear. CDR1 SQVTM and CDR2 ANQGSEA come from the germline V gene. Trimming left V 3 bases short and J 7 bases short, with 4 bases between. CDR3 size: 10 residues. CDR3 loop: CSVDQNEQFF. CDR3 nucleotide sequence: TGCAGCGTTGATCAGAATGAGCAGTTCTTC.

The chain employs TRBV4-2 and TRBJ2-2; D perhaps matches TRBD2 (5 bases). The V and J ends lost 0 bases and 4 bases respectively, with 12 bases between them. The CDR3 loop spans 16 amino acids. CDR1 LGHNA and CDR2 YNFKEQ come from the germline V gene. CDR3 sequence (DNA): TGTGCCAGCAGCCAAGACCCCAGAGGGTCCACCGGGGAGCTGTTTTTT. Translated, it gives CASSQDPRGSTGELFF.

V and J are TRBV7-3 and TRBJ2-1; 7 nucleotides match TRBD1. V lost 3 bases to trimming and J lost 7 bases; unmatched junction nucleotides: 3. The CDR3 length is 13 residues. Germline CDR1 reads SGHTA; CDR2 reads FQGTGA. The CDR3 reads CASSFLTGNEQFF. CDR3 bases: TGTGCCAGCAGCTTCTTGACAGGGAATGAGCAGTTCTTC.

This clone has a handful of counts. This chain connects TRBV18 to TRBJ1-1; D not resolved. Trimming stripped 2 bases from V and 5 bases from J, with 9 bases between. Looked up from germline, CDR1 is KGHSH and CDR2 is LQKENI. The CDR3 contains 13 residues. The CDR3 DNA sequence: TGTGCCAGCTCACCAACGGGGATGACTGAAGCTTTCTTT. This sequence encodes CASSPTGMTEAFF.

The CDR3 DNA reads as TGTGCCAGCGCCTGGGACAGGGTAGGAGAGACCCAGTACTTC. This codes for CASAWDRVGETQYF. This chain links TRBV28 with TRBJ2-5; 9 bases are shared with TRBD1. V gave up 8 bases and J gave up 4 bases; unmatched junction bases: 8. This CDR3 contains 14 residues. In germline, CDR1 is MDHEN, CDR2 SYDVKM.

The J gene is TRBJ2-5, the V gene TRBV6-1; 9 bases align to TRBD1. The ends lost 0 bases at V and 2 bases at J; junction bases unmatched: 1. Per the germline V gene, CDR1 is MNHNS and CDR2 is SASEGT. CDR3 length: 15 amino acids. DNA of the CDR3: TGTGCCAGCAGTGAAGCGACAGGGGGACAAGAGACCCAGTACTTC. This sequence encodes CASSEATGGQETQYF.

The V and J genes are TRBV7-6 and TRBJ2-1, with 7 positions matching TRBD2. Germline V gene data show CDR1 as SGHVS and CDR2 as FNYEAQ. CDR3 length: 15 residues. The V segment lost 2 bases and the J segment 7 bases; nucleotides outside the gene matches: 8. The DNA for the CDR3 is TGTGCCAGCAGCTTATTTATCGGGAGGCTGAATGAGCAGTTCTTC. It is translated as CASSLFIGRLNEQFF.

This clone occurred a few times. This sequence joins TRBV11-2 and TRBJ1-5; D is undetermined. CDR1 is SGHAT and CDR2 is FQNNGV in the germline V gene. CDR3 length equals 12 residues. The germline V and J ends were trimmed by 4 bases and 6 bases, with 7 bases remaining between them. In DNA, the CDR3 is TGTGCCAGCAGCTCGAGTGGTCAGCCCCAGCATTTT. It codes for CASSSSGQPQHF. The full variable domain, in which reference TRBV11-2 and TRBJ1-5 provide the parts outside the CDR3, is EAGVAQSPRYKIIEKRQSVAFWCNPISGHATLYWYQQILGQGPKLLIQFQNNGVVDDSQLPKDRFSAERLKGVDSTLKIQPAKLEDSAVYLCASSSSGQPQHFGDGTRLSIL.